Below are 17 T cell receptor beta chains sequenced from a single sample in a study of blood T cell repertoires in COVID-19. Sequenced by immunoSEQ multiplex PCR; TCRdb stores in-frame clones only, minus some. The data hold about 170,000 clones, with about nine tenths observed a single time. The sample was peripheral blood. The receptors originated from a woman in her sixties with COVID-19, enrolled during active disease.

The chain combines TRBV5-1 with TRBJ2-6, with 9 bases lining up with TRBD1. The germline CDR1 and CDR2 sequences are SGHRS and YFSETQ. V was clipped by 0 bases and J by 2 bases; unmatched bases: 3. This CDR3 comprises 17 residues. The CDR3 DNA sequence: TGCGCCAGCAGCTTGGCGGACAGGGGAACTGGGGCCAACGTCCTGACTTTC. This gives the protein CASSLADRGTGANVLTF.

As regards this clone: At the DNA level, this CDR3 is encoded by other sequences in the same sample as well. The V call is TRBV6-5, the J call TRBJ2-7; 7 bases are a match to TRBD1. Trimming at V came to 4 bases and at J to 6 bases, leaving 6 bases not matched to a gene. CDR1 and CDR2 (germline): MNHEY, SVGAGI. This CDR3 has 13 amino acids. The CDR3 DNA sequence: TGTGCCAGCAGTTTCCTCGACAGGGTCGAGCAGTACTTC. Translated: CASSFLDRVEQYF.

This rearrangement joins TRBV24-1 to TRBJ2-1; possibly TRBD1 for D (6 bases). V was trimmed by 4 bases and J by 2 bases, leaving 14 bases between them. The CDR3 is 16 amino acids. The germline CDR1 and CDR2 sequences are KGHDR and SFDVKD. The CDR3 DNA follows: TGTGCCACCAGTGACTATTCAGGGGATACCTACAATGAGCAGTTCTTC. Protein product: CATSDYSGDTYNEQFF.

This chain connects TRBV4-3 to TRBJ2-1; 8 positions agree with TRBD2. Germline loops: CDR1 LGHNA, CDR2 YSLEER. The CDR3 spans 18 residues. The V gene end was trimmed by 0 bases and the J gene end by 0 bases; junction bases not matched to a gene: 7. The CDR3 sequence: CASSQDRGAGDSYNEQFF. CDR3 sequence (DNA): TGCGCCAGCAGCCAAGATCGGGGAGCGGGAGACTCCTACAATGAGCAGTTCTTC.

This chain uses TRBV2 with TRBJ1-4, with TRBD1 identical over 9 bases. V was clipped by 6 bases and J by 1 base; unmatched bases: 9. The CDR3 is 17 amino acids. The V gene's germline CDR1 is SNHLY and CDR2 FYNNEI. The CDR3 region is CASRPGQGGVTNEKLFF. The DNA of the CDR3 is TGTGCCAGCAGGCCGGGACAGGGAGGCGTAACTAATGAAAAACTGTTTTTT.

This clone occurred once. At one end, the junction sequence differs from germline, possibly due to a read error. J is TRBJ1-3 and V is TRBV7-7, with D unresolved. The CDR3 runs 20 residues. Germline lookup yields CDR1 SSHAT and CDR2 FNYEAQ (reference sequence). CDR3 in amino acids: CASSLGSTRPPRTTGNTIYF. CDR3 DNA sequence: TGTGCTAGCAGCTTAGGGAGCACCCGGCCCCCAAGGACTACTGGAAACACCATATATTTT.

The gene calls are TRBV18 and TRBJ2-4; D is perhaps TRBD2 (6 bases). Germline V gene lookup returns CDR1 KGHSH and CDR2 LQKENI. CDR3 length: 16 amino acids. The V end was cut by 4 bases, the J end by 3 bases, with 16 bases between. CDR3 sequence (DNA): TGTGCCAGCTCACTTACAGGCGAGGGAGGCAAAAACATTCAGTACTTC. Protein sequence: CASSLTGEGGKNIQYF.

Only a few counts were recorded for this clone. The chain links TRBV19 to TRBJ1-2, with 7 bases that match TRBD1. Germline V gene lookup returns CDR1 LNHDA and CDR2 SQIVND (reference sequence). CDR3 size: 15 residues. Trimming at V came to 6 bases and at J to 4 bases, leaving 11 bases not matched to a gene. In DNA, the CDR3 is TGTGCCAGTAGCGATCACAGGGGCACGAGCTATGGCTACACCTTC. This encodes CASSDHRGTSYGYTF.

The V call is TRBV14, the J call TRBJ1-6, with D hard to call. The CDR3 is made up of 16 amino acids. V dropped 1 base and J dropped 9 bases, with 16 bases sitting between them. Germline loops: CDR1 SGHDN, CDR2 FVKESK. In DNA form, the CDR3 reads TGTGCCAGCAGCCAAGTTCATGGTTTCGGCGGTTCACCCCTCCACTTT. Its translation is CASSQVHGFGGSPLHF. Combining the CDR3 with reference TRBV14 and TRBJ1-6 gives the whole variable domain EAGVTQFPSHSVIEKGQTVTLRCDPISGHDNLYWYRRVMGKEIKFLLHFVKESKQDESGMPNNRFLAERTGGTYSTLKVQPAELEDSGVYFCASSQVHGFGGSPLHFGNGTRLTVT.

The rearrangement links TRBV30 to TRBJ1-5; no definite D call. The CDR3 runs 15 residues. V was pared by 1 base and J by 2 bases, with 12 bases between. Germline CDR1 reads GTSNPN; CDR2 reads SVGIG (reference sequence). DNA of the CDR3: TGTGCCTGGAGTGCGACGGGAGTGGGCAATCAGCCCCAGCATTTT. It codes for CAWSATGVGNQPQHF.

This clone has just a few counts. The rearrangement links TRBV2 to TRBJ2-3; 14 bases map to TRBD2. The ends lost 6 bases at V and 4 bases at J; junction bases unmatched: 3. CDR1 is SNHLY, CDR2 FYNNEI, per germline. This CDR3 region has 15 residues. The DNA for the CDR3 is TGTGCCAGCAGGGGGACTAGCGGGGGTCCAGATACGCAGTATTTT. Translated: CASRGTSGGPDTQYF.

This clone occurred once. This chain links TRBV30 with TRBJ1-5; no clear D. Trimming removed 0 bases at V and 6 bases at J, with 24 bases between. The germline gives CDR1 GTSNPN, CDR2 SVGIG (reference sequence). The CDR3 is made up of 18 amino acids. The CDR3 sequence is CAWSVPTSRGWVSQPQHF. The CDR3 DNA reads TGTGCCTGGAGTGTACCGACATCACGGGGTTGGGTGAGTCAGCCCCAGCATTTT.

The chain employs TRBV7-2 and TRBJ1-2; unclear D gene. V was clipped by 3 bases and J by 0 bases, with 8 bases between them. Germline-derived CDR1 and CDR2 are SGHTA and FQGNSA. The CDR3 is 14 residues long. The CDR3 loop is CASSLDGTNYGYTF. DNA of the CDR3: TGTGCCAGCAGCTTGGACGGGACTAACTATGGCTACACCTTC.

This chain connects TRBV6-1 to TRBJ2-1, with D possibly being TRBD2 (5 bases). The CDR3 covers 14 residues. Germline CDR1 and CDR2: MNHNS and SASEGT. Trimming stripped 2 bases from V and 8 bases from J, with 13 bases between. For the CDR3, the DNA is TGTGCCAGCAGTGAAAGGGTGGGAGTCGATGAGCAGTTCTTC. Translating gives CASSERVGVDEQFF.

The sample holds one count of this clone. The gene calls are TRBV5-3 and TRBJ1-3; TRBD1 matches at 9 bases. TRBV5-3 is sorted into the ORF group, with uncertain function. V gave up 4 bases and J gave up 4 bases; unmatched junction bases: 15. The CDR3 loop spans 18 amino acids. The CDR3 region is CARSLKHRDRDSGNTIYF. In nucleotides, the CDR3 is TGTGCCAGAAGCCTAAAACACCGGGACAGGGACTCAGGAAACACCATATATTTT.

The chain recombines TRBV7-3 with TRBJ2-1; 9 nucleotides agree with TRBD2. The CDR3 length is 17 residues. With V trimmed by 1 base and J by 1 base, 5 bases remained unmatched. Germline V gene lookup returns CDR1 SGHTA and CDR2 FQGTGA. In nucleotides, the CDR3 is TGTGCCAGCAGCTTAAGGACTAGCGTTGAGTCCTACAATGAGCAGTTCTTC. Translation: CASSLRTSVESYNEQFF.

The genes are TRBV27 and TRBJ1-5; the match to TRBD1 covers 9 bases. CDR1 and CDR2 from the germline V gene are MNHEY and SMNVEV (reference sequence). J lost 5 bases, V lost 9 bases, and 2 bases had no gene match. The CDR3 is 12 amino acids. CDR3 sequence: CASGQGHQPQHF. In DNA, the CDR3 is TGTGCCAGTGGACAGGGGCATCAGCCCCAGCATTTT.